These T cell receptor beta chains were read from a single sample in a study of CD8 T cells in ankylosing spondylitis. Using its own MiXCR run on the 5' RACE reads, TCRdb lists one record per CDR3 protein. The sample includes almost 400,000 distinct CDR3 sequences, approximately 20% of them seen just once. Sequencing used blood, either unsorted or a sorted T cell fraction (not recorded which). All receptors come from a male donor with ankylosing spondylitis. Each CDR3 is given with its conserved first and last residue. Clone size is not always given. Where it is, it says once, few, many or a class for expanded clones.

len	v_gene	j_gene	abundance	CDR3aa
14	TRBV7-9	TRBJ1-3	NA	CASRVDSSGNTIYF
14	TRBV9	TRBJ2-5	NA	CASSPSGGKETQYF
13	TRBV29-1	TRBJ2-7	NA	CSVEDRWNYEQYF
17	TRBV15	TRBJ2-3	many	CATSRDLAGSRPDTQYF
15	TRBV5-4	TRBJ1-1	NA	CASRDGTALNTEAFF
14	TRBV5-6	TRBJ2-2	NA	CASSARVGSGELFF
14	TRBV11-3	TRBJ2-1	few	CASSFLGVGNEQFF
15	TRBV6-2/TRBV6-3	TRBJ2-7	NA	CASSYSSGRGYEQYF
15	TRBV7-3	TRBJ1-1	NA	CASSPGTGQDAEAFF
20	TRBV27	TRBJ2-2	NA	CASSLSGGRLAGERAGELFF
15	TRBV7-9	TRBJ2-3	once	CASSFRWERTDTQYF
15	TRBV9	TRBJ2-3	few	CASSATGDPGSTQYF
13	TRBV29-1	TRBJ2-7	many	CSVGGQGLYEQYF
14	TRBV7-3	TRBJ2-1	NA	CASSFSGAVDEQFF
15	TRBV10-2	TRBJ2-1	many	CASSDRGMRYNEQFF
15	TRBV5-5	TRBJ2-1	NA	CASSPWPASPNEQFF
14	TRBV10-3	TRBJ2-3	NA	CAISESTHTDTQYF
16	TRBV5-1	TRBJ2-5	few	CASSLARMTGRETQYF
16	TRBV5-1	TRBJ1-3	NA	CASSLAGDRGGNTIYF
15	TRBV7-9	TRBJ2-7	NA	CASSLVAQGTYEQYF
15	TRBV4-2	TRBJ2-7	few	CASSQEALLAYEQYF
16	TRBV2	TRBJ1-4	many	CASSEGGRGLGEKLFF
15	TRBV2	TRBJ2-1	NA	CASSRDRAGLAEQFF
16	TRBV5-6	TRBJ2-3	NA	CASSPRQGSRTDTQYF
17	TRBV11-2	TRBJ2-1	NA	CASSRPPSYSTYNEQFF
16	TRBV24-1	TRBJ2-3	NA	CATSDLRTGSTDTQYF
15	TRBV12-3/TRBV12-4	TRBJ2-7	few	CASGGYGVSSYEQYF
18	TRBV7-6	TRBJ2-1	NA	CASSLGLTSGSLNNEQFF
15	TRBV28	TRBJ2-1	few	CASSLGGQGNNEQFF
16	TRBV7-8	TRBJ1-5	few	CASSSPFLGSNQPQHF
14	TRBV19	TRBJ1-2	few	CASSMGRGDYGYTF
13	TRBV29-1	TRBJ2-7	NA	CSGTTGGSAEQYF